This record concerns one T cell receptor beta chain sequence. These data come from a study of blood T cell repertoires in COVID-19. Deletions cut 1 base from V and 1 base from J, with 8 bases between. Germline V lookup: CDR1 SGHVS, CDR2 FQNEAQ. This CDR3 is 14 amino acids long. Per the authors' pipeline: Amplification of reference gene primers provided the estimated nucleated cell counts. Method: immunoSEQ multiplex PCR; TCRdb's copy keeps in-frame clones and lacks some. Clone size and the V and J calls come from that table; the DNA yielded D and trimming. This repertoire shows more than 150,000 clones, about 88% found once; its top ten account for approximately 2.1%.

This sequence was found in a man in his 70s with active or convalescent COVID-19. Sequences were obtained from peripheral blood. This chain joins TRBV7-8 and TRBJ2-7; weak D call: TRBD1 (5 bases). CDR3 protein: CASSLDDSSYEQYF. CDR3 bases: TGTGCCAGCAGCTTAGATGACAGTTCCTACGAGCAGTACTTC.